The 29 T cell receptor beta chains presented below share a single source sample, sequenced in a study of breast tumors, draining lymph nodes, adjacent tissues. Via MiXCR, TCRdb re-called the multiplex PCR reads, giving one row per CDR3 protein. The sample has about 130,000 distinct CDR3 sequences, around 20% seen once. Axillary draining lymph nodes of breast cancer patients supplied the node samples. The sample taken for sequencing was axillary lymph node tissue. The source is a female donor with breast cancer. Some clones in this sample may be carry-over from other donors' samples.

This clonotype was recorded at least ten times. V and J are TRBV7-2 and TRBJ1-2; D unclear. The CDR3 has 13 amino acids. Germline V gives CDR1 SGHTA, CDR2 FQGNSA. The V end lost 7 bases, the J end lost 6 bases, and 15 bases lay between the germline ends. Here the CDR3 DNA reads TGTGCCAGCACCTCTATTCTGTATAATGGCTACACCTTC. Its translation is CASTSILYNGYTF.

This clonotype was counted ten times or more. The genes are TRBV3-1 and TRBJ1-6; no clear D gene. V shed 1 base and J shed 10 bases, with 8 bases lying between them. The length of the CDR3 is 13 residues. Germline V gene sequence: CDR1 LGHDT, CDR2 YNNKEL (reference sequence). The DNA for the CDR3 is TGTGCCAGCAGCCAAGTGATTGGATCACCCCTCCACTTT. This gives the protein CASSQVIGSPLHF.

This clonotype was found many times. The chain is built from TRBV20-1 and TRBJ2-1; TRBD2 matches 7 bases. The CDR3 extends over 14 amino acids. V was pared by 5 bases and J by 6 bases, with 10 bases of the junction left unmatched. CDR1 and CDR2 (germline): DFQATT, SNEGSKA (reference sequence). The CDR3 protein is CSAYYYGGSNEQFF. CDR3 nucleotides: TGCAGTGCTTACTATTACGGGGGGAGCAATGAGCAGTTCTTC.

The sample holds many counts of this clonotype. This sequence joins TRBV15 and TRBJ2-3; 12 nucleotides line up with TRBD2. CDR3 length: 18 residues. J lost 5 bases, V lost 1 base, and 10 bases had no gene match. Germline CDR1 is LNHNV and CDR2 is YYDKDF (reference sequence). The CDR3 DNA is TGTGCCACCAGCAGAGGCCAACTAGCGGGAGGCCGGGAAGATACGCAGTATTTT. Its protein product is CATSRGQLAGGREDTQYF.

This clonotype was seen repeatedly, ten times or more. The chain couples TRBV12-3 or TRBV12-4 to TRBJ2-5, with TRBD1 identical over 7 bases. The CDR3 extends over 15 amino acids. With V trimmed by 1 base and J by 0 bases, 2 bases remained unmatched. The CDR3: CASSLGGTDQETQYF. CDR3 DNA sequence: TGTGCCAGCAGTTTAGGAGGGACAGACCAAGAGACCCAGTACTTC.

This clonotype was detected many times. J is TRBJ2-3 and V is TRBV7-9; no clear D gene. Germline CDR1 is SEHNR and CDR2 is FQNEAQ (reference sequence). Trimming removed 4 bases at V and 2 bases at J, with 10 bases between. The CDR3 totals 14 residues. The CDR3 bases are TGTGCCAGCAGCTCCGAGTTCCCCACAGATACGCAGTATTTT. This translates into CASSSEFPTDTQYF.

The table lists this clonotype with many counts. This chain connects TRBV5-1 to TRBJ2-7; TRBD1 might be the D (6 bases). The CDR3 is 14 residues long. Trimming took 1 base from V and 3 from J, leaving 11 bases between them. Germline V CDR1 and CDR2: SGHRS, YFSETQ. CDR3 coding DNA: TGCGCCAGCAGCTTGAGACAGGAGAACTACGAGCAGTACTTC. This codes for CASSLRQENYEQYF. The variable domain in full, with the rest retrieved from reference TRBV5-1 and TRBJ2-7, is KAGVTQTPRYLIKTRGQQVTLSCSPISGHRSVSWYQQTPGQGLQFLFEYFSETQRNKGNFPGRFSGRQFSNSRSEMNVSTLELGDSALYLCASSLRQENYEQYFGPGTRLTVT.

To note about this clonotype: A much larger clone is a single base away; this may be a read error. V is TRBV24-1 and J is TRBJ2-2; 9 nucleotides agree with TRBD1. The CDR3 sequence is 16 residues long. Germline CDR1 reads KGHDR; CDR2 reads SFDVKD. CDR3 bases: TGTGCCACCAGTGATTCCGGGACAGGGTTGGTCGGGGACCTGTTTTTT. Amino acid sequence: CATSDSGTGLVGDLFF.

This clonotype was counted at least ten times. The V call is TRBV6-5, the J call TRBJ2-7; possible D gene TRBD1, 7 bases. This CDR3 comprises 16 residues. The V end lost 2 bases, the J end lost 3 bases, and 17 bases lay between the germline ends. Germline V CDR1 and CDR2: MNHEY, SVGAGI. The CDR3 bases are TGTGCCAGCAGTTACGGGGTGACAGGGAGGATCTACGAGCAGTACTTC. It yields the protein CASSYGVTGRIYEQYF.

This clonotype was counted ten times or more. The V gene is TRBV2, the J gene TRBJ1-6; the D gene is possibly TRBD1 (6 bases). The CDR3 runs to 14 residues. CDR1 and CDR2 from the germline V gene are SNHLY and FYNNEI. Trimming stripped 4 bases from V and 6 bases from J, with 10 bases between. The CDR3 sequence: CASSGGRGNSPLHF. In DNA form, the CDR3 reads TGTGCCAGCAGTGGGGGCAGGGGTAATTCACCCCTCCACTTT.

This clonotype has ten or more counts. The chain employs TRBV2 and TRBJ2-3; D may be TRBD1 or TRBD2 (5 bases each). Germline CDR1 and CDR2: SNHLY and FYNNEI. V lost 5 bases, J lost 2 bases, and 14 bases lay in between. The CDR3 loop spans 15 amino acids. The CDR3, as DNA: TGTGCCAGCAGTCCTGACAGACTATACACAGATACGCAGTATTTT. The encoded protein is CASSPDRLYTDTQYF.

This chain joins TRBV12-3 or TRBV12-4 and TRBJ2-1, with D possibly TRBD2 on 5 matching bases. V was clipped by 5 bases and J by 12 bases, with 20 bases between them. The CDR3 runs 14 residues. CDR3 in DNA: TGTGCCAGCAGTCCTGACTATCCGATCAGTGGGCAGTTCTTC. This encodes CASSPDYPISGQFF.

This clonotype was counted ten times or more. The genes are TRBV5-1 and TRBJ2-7; 12 bases map to TRBD1. The CDR3 contains 15 residues. Germline V gives CDR1 SGHRS, CDR2 YFSETQ. J was trimmed by 5 bases and V by 4 bases; bases with no gene match: 7. The CDR3 loop reads CASSLSGTGGDEQYF. The CDR3 DNA follows: TGCGCCAGCAGCCTGTCCGGGACAGGGGGCGACGAGCAGTACTTC.

As for this clonotype: A read error may be the cause here, since a much bigger clone is one base away. The chain links TRBV2 to TRBJ2-6; D is possibly TRBD1 (5 bases). This CDR3 region has 15 residues. Germline assignment: CDR1 SNHLY and CDR2 FYNNEI. The CDR3 nucleotides read TGTGCCAGCAGGGAGACAGTCGCTGGGGCCAACGCCCTGACTTTC. Its translation: CASRETVAGANALTF.

This clonotype was seen a handful of times. The chain is built from TRBV19 and TRBJ2-2, with D maybe TRBD1 (6 bases). The CDR3 spans 16 residues. Trimming removed 4 bases from V and 0 bases from J, with 12 bases in between. Per the germline V gene, CDR1 is LNHDA and CDR2 is SQIVND (reference sequence). The CDR3 spells CASSNTGNANTGELFF. The CDR3 DNA follows: TGTGCCAGTAGTAATACAGGGAACGCGAACACCGGGGAGCTGTTTTTT.

In this sample, this clonotype turned up many times. The V gene is TRBV7-3, the J gene TRBJ1-2; 9 nucleotides align to TRBD1. Germline-derived CDR1 and CDR2 are SGHTA and FQGTGA. The junction had 5 bases not matched to a gene; V was cut back by 5 bases and J by 7 bases. The CDR3 has 13 amino acids. CDR3 residues: CASSEDRGGGYTF. DNA for the CDR3: TGTGCCAGCAGCGAGGACAGGGGAGGTGGCTACACCTTC. Based on the CDR3 plus reference TRBV7-3 and TRBJ1-2, the full variable domain is GAGVSQTPSNKVTEKGKYVELRCDPISGHTALYWYRQSLGQGPEFLIYFQGTGAADDSGLPNDRFFAVRPEGSVSTLKIQRTERGDSAVYLCASSEDRGGGYTFGSGTRLTVV.

The chain combines TRBV4-1 with TRBJ1-1, with D maybe TRBD1 (6 bases). The CDR3 extends over 13 amino acids. V was shortened by 6 bases and J by 6 bases, with 14 bases between the two germline ends. From germline, CDR1 is MGHRA and CDR2 YSYEKL. The CDR3 loop is CASRAQGAPEAFF. The CDR3 DNA sequence: TGCGCCAGCAGGGCACAGGGCGCCCCTGAAGCTTTCTTT.

A word on this clonotype: This sequence may be a read error, since a much larger clone differs from it by one base. The CDR3 end shows no conserved phenylalanine or tryptophan, and so a read error is likely. J is TRBJ2-3 and V is TRBV14, with D hard to call. From germline, CDR1 is SGHDN and CDR2 FVKESK. CDR3 size: 13 residues. Trimming removed 0 bases at V and 10 bases at J, with 11 bases between. CDR3 sequence reads: CASSQDLGLSQYS. The CDR3 DNA follows: TGTGCCAGCAGCCAAGATCTCGGGTTATCGCAGTATTCT.

In the case of this clonotype: A read error may explain this, as a much larger clone is one base away. This sequence joins TRBV7-9 and TRBJ1-5; D call uncertain. V was pared by 1 base and J by 9 bases, with 16 bases between. The CDR3 has 15 residues. Germline V gene sequence: CDR1 SEHNR, CDR2 FQNEAQ (reference sequence). The CDR3 region has the DNA TGTGCCAGCAGCTTAGGATTGGCAGGCACTCGGCCCCAGCATTTT. Amino acid sequence: CASSLGLAGTRPQHF.

With respect to this clonotype: One end of the junction is discordant with germline, which a read error may explain. V is TRBV18 and J is TRBJ2-7, with D tentatively TRBD1 (5 bases). There are 15 residues in the CDR3. CDR1 is KGHSH, CDR2 LQKENI, per germline. The CDR3 sequence is CASSETQGSLYGQYF. The CDR3 DNA reads as TGTGCCAGCTCTGAAACTCAGGGATCGCTCTACGGGCAGTACTTC.

This clonotype has only a few counts. This chain uses TRBV6-5 with TRBJ2-5, with 7 bases identical to TRBD1. J was trimmed by 5 bases and V by 2 bases; bases with no gene match: 8. The CDR3 loop spans 15 amino acids. Germline V CDR1 and CDR2: MNHEY, SVGAGI. CDR3 region: CASSYLPGQFETQYF. For the CDR3, the DNA is TGTGCCAGCAGTTACCTACCGGGACAGTTTGAGACCCAGTACTTC.

This clonotype appeared many times. V gene TRBV5-1 combines with J gene TRBJ2-1; D not certain. Deletions cut 3 bases from V and 8 bases from J, with 6 bases between. CDR1 is SGHRS, CDR2 YFSETQ, per germline. The CDR3 runs to 11 residues. This CDR3 reads CASSSQDEQFF. DNA of the CDR3: TGCGCCAGCAGCTCACAAGATGAGCAGTTCTTC.

This clonotype was seen many times. The chain carries TRBV10-3 and TRBJ1-6; a weak D match, TRBD1 (5 bases). Germline V gives CDR1 ENHRY, CDR2 SYGVKD. V was shortened by 7 bases and J by 10 bases, with 14 bases between the two germline ends. The CDR3 is made up of 13 amino acids. The CDR3 reads CAIKGVGVSPLHF. In nucleotides, the CDR3 is TGTGCCATCAAGGGCGTAGGGGTCTCACCCCTCCACTTT.

Of note for this clonotype: Since a much larger clone is just one base distant, this may be a read error. V is TRBV6-1 and J is TRBJ1-6; D is perhaps TRBD1 (5 bases). The CDR3 spans 15 residues. Per germline, CDR1 MNHNS and CDR2 SASEGT. CDR3 protein: CASSERTSYNSPLRF. The DNA for the CDR3 is TGTGCCAGCAGTGAAAGGACAAGTTATAATTCACCCCTCCGCTTT.

The V gene is TRBV20-1, the J gene TRBJ2-1; perhaps TRBD2 as D (7 bases). CDR1 is DFQATT, CDR2 SNEGSKA, per germline (reference sequence). CDR3 length: 16 amino acids. Trimming took 0 bases from V and 6 from J, leaving 18 bases between them. The CDR3 protein is CSARDWGGGGFNEQFF. In DNA, the CDR3 is TGCAGTGCTAGAGATTGGGGGGGGGGCGGTTTCAATGAGCAGTTCTTC.

The rearrangement uses TRBV14 and TRBJ2-7, with D possibly being TRBD1 (5 bases). V lost 4 bases and J lost 2, with 12 bases in between. This CDR3 is 14 amino acids long. The germline V gene has CDR1 SGHDN and CDR2 FVKESK. This CDR3 reads CASSPRRVPYEQYF. The CDR3, as DNA: TGTGCCAGCAGCCCCCGCAGGGTGCCCTACGAGCAGTACTTC. The variable domain in full, completed from reference TRBV14 and TRBJ2-7, reads EAGVTQFPSHSVIEKGQTVTLRCDPISGHDNLYWYRRVMGKEIKFLLHFVKESKQDESGMPNNRFLAERTGGTYSTLKVQPAELEDSGVYFCASSPRRVPYEQYFGPGTRLTVT.

This clonotype showed up many times. The gene calls are TRBV5-1 and TRBJ2-1; 7 bases align to TRBD1. The CDR3 extends over 16 amino acids. Germline V gives CDR1 SGHRS, CDR2 YFSETQ. V shed 0 bases and J 7 bases; nucleotides not matched to a gene: 10. The CDR3: CASSLVTGTMGNEQFF. CDR3 coding DNA: TGCGCCAGCAGCTTGGTGACAGGGACAATGGGGAATGAGCAGTTCTTC. Drawing the rest from reference TRBV5-1 and TRBJ2-1, the complete variable domain is KAGVTQTPRYLIKTRGQQVTLSCSPISGHRSVSWYQQTPGQGLQFLFEYFSETQRNKGNFPGRFSGRQFSNSRSEMNVSTLELGDSALYLCASSLVTGTMGNEQFFGPGTRLTVL.

Concerning this clonotype itself: A much bigger clone sits one base away, suggesting this may be a read error. The rearrangement uses TRBV7-3 and TRBJ2-1; TRBD2 matches 11 bases. V shed 8 bases, J shed 0 bases, and the junction held 12 bases outside the gene matches. Germline CDR1 is SGHTA and CDR2 is FQGTGA. The CDR3 is made up of 18 amino acids. The CDR3 coding sequence is TGTGCCAGCGGCCCCAGGACTAGCGGGTTGAGCTCCTACAATGAGCAGTTCTTC. Residues: CASGPRTSGLSSYNEQFF.

This clonotype was detected many times. The J gene is TRBJ2-3, the V gene TRBV7-2, with D possibly TRBD2 on 7 matching bases. This CDR3 is built from 14 residues. The V and J ends lost 4 bases and 6 bases respectively, with 14 bases between them. Germline V lookup: CDR1 SGHTA, CDR2 FQGNSA. Written as DNA, the CDR3 is TGTGCCAGCAGCTGGGGGGGGGGCCAGGATACGCAGTATTTT. Translating gives CASSWGGGQDTQYF.